The entry below describes one TCR beta chain. This specimen comes from a study of shared clonotypes between healthy human individuals. An even split of each subset's genomic DNA across several immunoSEQ plates was performed. Only in-frame clones appear in the TCRdb table, and some are missing; sequencing was by immunoSEQ multiplex PCR. Of roughly 1,800,000 clones in the sample, about 95% were seen once. The V segment lost 6 bases and the J segment 5 bases; nucleotides outside the gene matches: 9. Germline-derived CDR1 and CDR2 are MNHEY and SMNVEV (reference sequence). The CDR3 length is 14 residues. It was CD45RO-negative cells, positively selected for CCR7, that made up naive CD8 cells, with terminally differentiated effector memory CD45RA+ cells excluded.

The specimen was naive CD8+ T cells sorted from blood. The receptor was isolated from a man aged 18 to 29 in good health. The chain carries TRBV27 and TRBJ2-5; 7 bases fit TRBD2. CDR3 DNA sequence: TGTGCCAGCAGAGAAAGCGGGATGGCGGAGACCCAGTACTTC. This sequence encodes CASRESGMAETQYF.